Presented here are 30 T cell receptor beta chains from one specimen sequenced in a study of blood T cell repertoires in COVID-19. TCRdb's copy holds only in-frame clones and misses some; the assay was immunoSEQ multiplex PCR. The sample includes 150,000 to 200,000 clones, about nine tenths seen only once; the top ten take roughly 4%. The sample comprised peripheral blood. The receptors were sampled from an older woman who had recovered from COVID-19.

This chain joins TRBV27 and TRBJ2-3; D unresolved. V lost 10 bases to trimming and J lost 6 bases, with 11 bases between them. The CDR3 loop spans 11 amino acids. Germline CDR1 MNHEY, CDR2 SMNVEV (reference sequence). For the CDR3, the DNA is TGTGCCACCAAAATCGGGGATACGCAGTATTTT. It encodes CATKIGDTQYF.

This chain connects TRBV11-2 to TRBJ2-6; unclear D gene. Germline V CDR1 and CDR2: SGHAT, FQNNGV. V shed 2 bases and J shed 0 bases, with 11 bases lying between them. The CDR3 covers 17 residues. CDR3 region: CASSLPRSRSGANVLTF. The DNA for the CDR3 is TGTGCCAGCAGCTTACCCAGGTCCCGCTCTGGGGCCAACGTCCTGACTTTC.

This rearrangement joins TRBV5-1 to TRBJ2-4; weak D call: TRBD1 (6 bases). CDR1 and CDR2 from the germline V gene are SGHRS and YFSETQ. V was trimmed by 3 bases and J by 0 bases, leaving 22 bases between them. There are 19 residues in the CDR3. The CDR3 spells CASSSQPNGQTLAKNIQYF. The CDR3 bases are TGCGCCAGCAGCTCGCAGCCGAACGGACAGACCCTAGCCAAAAACATTCAGTACTTC.

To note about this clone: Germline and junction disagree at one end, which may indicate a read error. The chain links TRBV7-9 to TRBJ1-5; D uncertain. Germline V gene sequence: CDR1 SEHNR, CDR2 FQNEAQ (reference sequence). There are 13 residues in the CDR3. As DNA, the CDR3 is TGTGCCAGCAGCTTAGGCCCTAATCGGCCCCAGCATTTT. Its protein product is CASSLGPNRPQHF.

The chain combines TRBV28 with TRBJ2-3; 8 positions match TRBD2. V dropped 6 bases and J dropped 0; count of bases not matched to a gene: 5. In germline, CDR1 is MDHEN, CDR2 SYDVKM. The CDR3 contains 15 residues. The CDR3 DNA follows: TGTGCCAGCAGGCGGGGGGCCCTAAGCACAGATACGCAGTATTTT. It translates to CASRRGALSTDTQYF.

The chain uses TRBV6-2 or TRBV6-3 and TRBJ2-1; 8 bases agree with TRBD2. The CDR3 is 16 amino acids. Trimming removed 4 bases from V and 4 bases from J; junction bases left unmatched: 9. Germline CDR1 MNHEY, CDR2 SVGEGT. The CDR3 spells CASSLDSGDLYNEQFF. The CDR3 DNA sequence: TGTGCCAGCAGTTTGGATAGCGGGGACCTATACAATGAGCAGTTCTTC.

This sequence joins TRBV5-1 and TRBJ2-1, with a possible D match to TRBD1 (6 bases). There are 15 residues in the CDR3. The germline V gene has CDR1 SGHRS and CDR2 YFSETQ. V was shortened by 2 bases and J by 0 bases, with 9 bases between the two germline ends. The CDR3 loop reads CASSLQGSSYNEQFF. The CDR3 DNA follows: TGCGCCAGCAGCTTACAGGGCAGCTCCTACAATGAGCAGTTCTTC.

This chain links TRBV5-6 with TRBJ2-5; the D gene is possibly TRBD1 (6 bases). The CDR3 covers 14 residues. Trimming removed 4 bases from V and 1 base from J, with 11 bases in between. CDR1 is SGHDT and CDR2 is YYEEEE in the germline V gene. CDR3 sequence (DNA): TGTGCCAGCAGCCTGACAGGCAGCCAAGAGACCCAGTACTTC. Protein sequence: CASSLTGSQETQYF.

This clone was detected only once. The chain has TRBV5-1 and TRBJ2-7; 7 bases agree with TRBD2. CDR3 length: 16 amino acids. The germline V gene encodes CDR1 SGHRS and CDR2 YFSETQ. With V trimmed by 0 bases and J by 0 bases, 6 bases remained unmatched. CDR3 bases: TGCGCCAGCAGCTTGGCTAGGGCTAGCGGCTCCTACGAGCAGTACTTC. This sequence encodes CASSLARASGSYEQYF.

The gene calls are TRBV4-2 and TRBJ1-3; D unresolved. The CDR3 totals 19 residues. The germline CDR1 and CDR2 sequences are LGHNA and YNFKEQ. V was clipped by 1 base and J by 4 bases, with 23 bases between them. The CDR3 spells CASSQVKGARVPDGNTIYF. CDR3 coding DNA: TGTGCCAGCAGCCAAGTCAAGGGAGCGAGGGTCCCTGACGGAAACACCATATATTTT.

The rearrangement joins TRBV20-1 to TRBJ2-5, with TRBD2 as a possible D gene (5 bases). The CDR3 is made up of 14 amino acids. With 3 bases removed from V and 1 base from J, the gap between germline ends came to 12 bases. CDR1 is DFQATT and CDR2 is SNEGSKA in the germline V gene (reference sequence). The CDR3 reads CSASSGWVQETQYF. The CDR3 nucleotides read TGCAGTGCTAGTTCGGGATGGGTCCAAGAGACCCAGTACTTC.

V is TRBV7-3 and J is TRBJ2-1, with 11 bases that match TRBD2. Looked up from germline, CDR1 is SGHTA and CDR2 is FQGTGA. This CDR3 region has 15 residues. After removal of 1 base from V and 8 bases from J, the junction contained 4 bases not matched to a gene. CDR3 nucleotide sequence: TGTGCCAGCAGCTTAAATAGCGGGGGGGCAGATGAGCAGTTCTTC. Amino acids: CASSLNSGGADEQFF. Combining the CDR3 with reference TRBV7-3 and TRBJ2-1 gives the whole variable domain GAGVSQTPSNKVTEKGKYVELRCDPISGHTALYWYRQSLGQGPEFLIYFQGTGAADDSGLPNDRFFAVRPEGSVSTLKIQRTERGDSAVYLCASSLNSGGADEQFFGPGTRLTVL.

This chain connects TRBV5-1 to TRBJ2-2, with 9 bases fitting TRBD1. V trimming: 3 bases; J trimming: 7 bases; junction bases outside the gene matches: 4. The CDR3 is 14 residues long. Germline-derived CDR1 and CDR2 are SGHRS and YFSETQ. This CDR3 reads CASSWGQGDGELFF. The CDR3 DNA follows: TGCGCCAGCAGCTGGGGACAGGGAGACGGGGAGCTGTTTTTT.

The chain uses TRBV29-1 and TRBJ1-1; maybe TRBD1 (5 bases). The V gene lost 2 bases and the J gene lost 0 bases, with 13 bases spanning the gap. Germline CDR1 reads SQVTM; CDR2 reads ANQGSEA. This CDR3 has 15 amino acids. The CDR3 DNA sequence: TGCAGCGTTGAACAAGGACACTGGATGAACACTGAAGCTTTCTTT. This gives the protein CSVEQGHWMNTEAFF.

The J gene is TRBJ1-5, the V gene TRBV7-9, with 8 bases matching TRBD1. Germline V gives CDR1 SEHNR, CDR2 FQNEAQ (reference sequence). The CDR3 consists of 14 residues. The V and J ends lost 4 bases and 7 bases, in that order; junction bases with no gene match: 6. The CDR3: CASSWGQAGQPQHF. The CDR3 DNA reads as TGTGCCAGCAGCTGGGGACAGGCTGGACAGCCCCAGCATTTT.

The CDR3: CASSYSGDIFSDTQYF. CDR3 DNA: TGTGCCAGCAGTTACTCGGGGGACATTTTCTCAGATACGCAGTATTTT. This rearrangement joins TRBV6-6 to TRBJ2-3; TRBD1 might be the D (6 bases). Germline CDR1 and CDR2: MNHNY and SVGAGI (reference sequence). Trimming shortened V by 0 bases and J by 4 bases, and 14 bases separated the two germline ends. CDR3 length equals 16 residues.

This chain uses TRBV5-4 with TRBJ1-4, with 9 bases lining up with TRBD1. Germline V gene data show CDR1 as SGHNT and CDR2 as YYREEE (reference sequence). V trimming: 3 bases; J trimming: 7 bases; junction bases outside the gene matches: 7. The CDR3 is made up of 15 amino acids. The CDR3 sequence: CASSYYRGRVEKLFF. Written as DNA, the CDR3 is TGTGCCAGCAGCTATTACAGGGGGCGAGTTGAAAAACTGTTTTTT. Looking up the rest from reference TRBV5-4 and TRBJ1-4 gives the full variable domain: ETGVTQSPTHLIKTRGQQVTLRCSSQSGHNTVSWYQQALGQGPQFIFQYYREEENGRGNFPPRFSGLQFPNYSSELNVNALELDDSALYLCASSYYRGRVEKLFFGSGTQLSVL.

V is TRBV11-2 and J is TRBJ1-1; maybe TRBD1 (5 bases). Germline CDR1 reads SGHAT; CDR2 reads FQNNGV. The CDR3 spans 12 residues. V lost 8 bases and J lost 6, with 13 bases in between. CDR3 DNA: TGTGCCAGCGGTCGGGGGTACGCTGAAGCTTTCTTT. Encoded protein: CASGRGYAEAFF.

CDR3 in amino acids: CSVVRTSNTGELFF. CDR3 bases: TGCAGCGTTGTCCGTACTTCGAACACCGGGGAGCTGTTTTTT. The chain combines TRBV29-1 with TRBJ2-2; D uncertain. V was clipped by 4 bases and J by 0 bases, with 9 bases between them. The CDR3 runs 14 residues. CDR1 is SQVTM, CDR2 ANQGSEA, per germline.

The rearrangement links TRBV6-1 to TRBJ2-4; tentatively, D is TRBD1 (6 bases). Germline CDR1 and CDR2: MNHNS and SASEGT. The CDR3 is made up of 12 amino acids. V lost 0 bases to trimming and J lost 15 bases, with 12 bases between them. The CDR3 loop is CASSEAHLGGYF. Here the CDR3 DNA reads TGTGCCAGCAGTGAAGCGCACCTAGGGGGGTACTTC.

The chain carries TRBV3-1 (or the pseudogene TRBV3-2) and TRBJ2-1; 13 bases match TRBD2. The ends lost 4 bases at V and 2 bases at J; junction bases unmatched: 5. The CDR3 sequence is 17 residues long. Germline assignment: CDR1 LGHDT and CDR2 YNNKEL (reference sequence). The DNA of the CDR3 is TGTGCCAGCAGCCCCGGACTAGCGGGGGCCCCCTACAATGAGCAGTTCTTC. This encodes CASSPGLAGAPYNEQFF.

CDR3 in DNA: TGTGCCAGCAGCCGGACAGTGCTGATCTCTGGAAACACCATATATTTT. Amino acids: CASSRTVLISGNTIYF. V is TRBV5-5 and J is TRBJ1-3; D perhaps matches TRBD1 (6 bases). The V end lost 4 bases, the J end lost 0 bases, and 14 bases lay between the germline ends. Germline CDR1 and CDR2: SGHKS and YYEKEE (reference sequence). This CDR3 region has 16 residues.

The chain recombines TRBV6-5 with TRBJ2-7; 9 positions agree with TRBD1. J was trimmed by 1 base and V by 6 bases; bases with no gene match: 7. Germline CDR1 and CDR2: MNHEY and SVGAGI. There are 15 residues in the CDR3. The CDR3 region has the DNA TGTGCCAGCAGCGTTCCCGGGACAGGGTCCTACGAGCAGTACTTC. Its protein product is CASSVPGTGSYEQYF.

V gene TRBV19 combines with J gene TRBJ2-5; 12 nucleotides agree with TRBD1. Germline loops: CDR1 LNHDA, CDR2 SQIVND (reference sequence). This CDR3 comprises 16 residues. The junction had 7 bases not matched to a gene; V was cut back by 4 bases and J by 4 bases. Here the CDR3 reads CASSNAGTGGAETQYF. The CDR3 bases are TGTGCCAGTAGTAACGCCGGGACAGGGGGCGCAGAGACCCAGTACTTC.

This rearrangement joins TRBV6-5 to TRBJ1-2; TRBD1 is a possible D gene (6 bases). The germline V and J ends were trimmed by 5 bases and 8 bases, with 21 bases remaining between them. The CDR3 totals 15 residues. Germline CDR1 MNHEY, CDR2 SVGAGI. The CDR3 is CASSTIRWDNRGYTF. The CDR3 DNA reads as TGTGCCAGCAGTACAATACGTTGGGACAATCGGGGCTACACCTTC.

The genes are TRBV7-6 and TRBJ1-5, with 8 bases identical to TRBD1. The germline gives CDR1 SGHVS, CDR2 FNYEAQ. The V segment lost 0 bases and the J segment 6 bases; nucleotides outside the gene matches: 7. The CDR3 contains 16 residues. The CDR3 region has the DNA TGTGCCAGCAGCTTAGCGCAGGGGGCGGTTCTTCAGCCCCAGCATTTT. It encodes CASSLAQGAVLQPQHF.

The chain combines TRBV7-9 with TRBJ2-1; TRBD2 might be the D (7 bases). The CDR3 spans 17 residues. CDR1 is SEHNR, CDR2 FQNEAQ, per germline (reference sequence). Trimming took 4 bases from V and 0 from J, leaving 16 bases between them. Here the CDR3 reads CASSSRGGLSSYNEQFF. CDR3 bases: TGTGCCAGCAGCTCCCGCGGGGGCCTGAGCTCCTACAATGAGCAGTTCTTC.

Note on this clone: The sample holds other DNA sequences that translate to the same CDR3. CDR3 in DNA: TGCAGCGTTGGGCGGGGGGATCAAGAGACCCAGTACTTC. Its protein is CSVGRGDQETQYF. This chain links TRBV29-1 with TRBJ2-5; 8 nucleotides match TRBD2. The germline gives CDR1 SQVTM, CDR2 ANQGSEA. With V trimmed by 4 bases and J by 2 bases, 3 bases remained unmatched. The CDR3 consists of 13 residues.

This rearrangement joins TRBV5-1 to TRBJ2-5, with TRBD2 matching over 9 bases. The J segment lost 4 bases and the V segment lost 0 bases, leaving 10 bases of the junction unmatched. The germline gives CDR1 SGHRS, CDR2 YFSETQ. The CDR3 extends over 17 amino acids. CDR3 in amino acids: CASSLAGTSQVRETQYF. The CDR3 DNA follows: TGCGCCAGCAGCTTGGCCGGGACTAGCCAGGTCCGAGAGACCCAGTACTTC.

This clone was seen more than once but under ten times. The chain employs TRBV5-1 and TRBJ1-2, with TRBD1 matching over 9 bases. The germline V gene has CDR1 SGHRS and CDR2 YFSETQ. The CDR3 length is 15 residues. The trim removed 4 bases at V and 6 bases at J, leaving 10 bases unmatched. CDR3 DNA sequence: TGCGCCAGCAGCACCGCCGGGACAGGGTTCAATGGCTACACCTTC. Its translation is CASSTAGTGFNGYTF.